The rows below give T cell receptor beta chains drawn from one sample of a study of blood T cell repertoires in COVID-19. The method was immunoSEQ multiplex PCR; TCRdb's version includes in-frame clones alone and lacks a portion of them. This table has around 140,000 clones, 80% to 90% appearing once. Sequencing was carried out using peripheral blood. The receptors were gathered from a woman aged 55-69 years with acute or convalescent COVID-19. Each CDR3 is given with its conserved first and last residue. The order of the fields is D gene, clone size, J gene, V gene, CDR3 DNA, CDR3 protein. The D gene is left open where the match is weak. Only part of the rows carry a size: once, few, many, or a class if the clone is expanded.

D: NA
size: NA
J: TRBJ2-3
V: TRBV5-1
DNA: TGCGCCAGCAGCTCGCTCGCAACCGGAGATACGCAGTATTTT
CDR3: CASSSLATGDTQYF

D: NA
size: NA
J: TRBJ2-3
V: TRBV11-2
DNA: TGTGCCAGCAGCTTAGTACTAGCAGTAGATACGCAGTATTTT
CDR3: CASSLVLAVDTQYF

D: NA
size: NA
J: TRBJ2-2
V: TRBV4-3
DNA: TGCGCCAGCAGCCAAGCGAACAGGGTCACCGGGGAGCTGTTTTTT
CDR3: CASSQANRVTGELFF

D: NA
size: NA
J: TRBJ1-1
V: TRBV5-1
DNA: TGCGCCAGCAGCTTAGCTACACAGGCCTCGGGAGCTTTCTTT
CDR3: CASSLATQASGAFF

D: TRBD1
size: NA
J: TRBJ2-1
V: TRBV4-2
DNA: TGTGCCAGCAGCCTACTGGGGACAGGGGTAAATGAGCAGTTCTTC
CDR3: CASSLLGTGVNEQFF

D: NA
size: NA
J: TRBJ1-3
V: TRBV9
DNA: TGTGCCAGCAGCGTGCCGGGGACTGGAAACACCATATATTTT
CDR3: CASSVPGTGNTIYF

D: NA
size: NA
J: TRBJ2-3
V: TRBV10-3
DNA: TGTGCCATCAAAGGGACTCCAGATACGCAGTATTTT
CDR3: CAIKGTPDTQYF

D: NA
size: once
J: TRBJ1-6
V: TRBV19
DNA: TGTGCCAGTAGTATAGATCTGAATTCACCCCTCCACTTT
CDR3: CASSIDLNSPLHF

D: NA
size: NA
J: TRBJ1-4
V: TRBV7-9
DNA: TGTGCCAGCAGCTTACGCAGTCCTAATGAAAAACTGTTTTTT
CDR3: CASSLRSPNEKLFF

D: NA
size: NA
J: TRBJ1-5
V: TRBV27
DNA: TGTGCCAGCAGTCTGGCGACAGGTTTCAATCAGCCCCAGCATTTT
CDR3: CASSLATGFNQPQHF

D: TRBD1
size: NA
J: TRBJ2-4
V: TRBV7-6
DNA: TGTGCCAGCAGCCCGACCGGACAGGTGAAGGGGGCCAAAAACATTCAGTACTTC
CDR3: CASSPTGQVKGAKNIQYF

D: TRBD2
size: NA
J: TRBJ2-3
V: TRBV29-1
DNA: TGCAGCGGCCGGGGACTAGCGGGGGCCACAGATACGCAGTATTTT
CDR3: CSGRGLAGATDTQYF

D: NA
size: once
J: TRBJ1-1
V: TRBV28
DNA: TGTGCCAGCAGTCTCCCCGGGCGGGGGGCGAGGACTGAAGCTTTCTTT
CDR3: CASSLPGRGARTEAFF

D: NA
size: NA
J: TRBJ1-2
V: TRBV5-1
DNA: TGCGCCAGCAGCTTGAGCAGGGTAGATGGCTACACCTTC
CDR3: CASSLSRVDGYTF

D: TRBD1
size: NA
J: TRBJ1-2
V: TRBV5-6
DNA: TGTGCCAGCAGCTTGAGGAGGGGGCTGGGCTATGGCTACACCTTC
CDR3: CASSLRRGLGYGYTF

D: TRBD2
size: NA
J: TRBJ2-1
V: TRBV2
DNA: TGTGCCAGCAGTGAAACTAGCGGGGGGGCGTTTTACAATGAGCAGTTCTTC
CDR3: CASSETSGGAFYNEQFF

D: NA
size: few
J: TRBJ2-2
V: TRBV6-1
DNA: TGTGCCAGCAGTGAGAGTTACGGGGAGCTGTTTTTT
CDR3: CASSESYGELFF

D: NA
size: NA
J: TRBJ1-2
V: TRBV4-3
DNA: TGCGCCAGCAGCCAAGATGGGGCCCAAGAGGACTATGGCTACACCTTC
CDR3: CASSQDGAQEDYGYTF

D: NA
size: once
J: TRBJ1-1
V: TRBV15
DNA: TGTGCCACCACCACAGGACATATGAACACTGAAGCTTTCTTT
CDR3: CATTTGHMNTEAFF

D: TRBD1
size: NA
J: TRBJ2-7
V: TRBV11-1
DNA: TGTGCCAGCAGAACAGACAGGGAAGGTACCTACGAGCAGTACTTC
CDR3: CASRTDREGTYEQYF

D: NA
size: NA
J: TRBJ2-7
V: TRBV7-2
DNA: TGTGCCAGCAGCTCTGACAGTTCCTACGAGCAGTACTTC
CDR3: CASSSDSSYEQYF

D: TRBD1
size: once
J: TRBJ1-2
V: TRBV24-1
DNA: TGTGCCACCAGTGAAGCCGGGACAGGAAGTGGCTACACCTTC
CDR3: CATSEAGTGSGYTF

D: TRBD2
size: NA
J: TRBJ2-2
V: TRBV7-9
DNA: TGTGCCAGCACCAGACTAGCGGGGGGGCCCGGGGAGCTGTTTTTT
CDR3: CASTRLAGGPGELFF

D: NA
size: once
J: TRBJ1-3
V: TRBV19
DNA: TGTGCCAGTAGTATCCGGAGAAGCTCTGGAAACACCATATATTTT
CDR3: CASSIRRSSGNTIYF